These T cell receptor beta chains were read from a single sample in a study of OX40 agonist ivuxolimab in advanced cancers. The assay was immunoSEQ multiplex PCR, and TCRdb's table has in-frame clones only and misses some. This repertoire shows 53,000 or so clones, roughly 79% found once; its top ten account for 2% to 3%. This specimen was CD4+ or CD8+ T cells sorted from blood, taken in a trial of the OX40 agonist ivuxolimab. These receptors originate from an adult with an advanced solid tumor such as melanoma, head and neck, liver or kidney cancer. Each CDR3 is given with its conserved first and last residue. D genes are given only for firm matches.

V gene	D gene	J gene	CDR3 protein
TRBV7-2	NA	TRBJ1-1	CASSFGARVEAFF
TRBV2	TRBD1	TRBJ1-1	CASDTGPGQGRTEAFF
TRBV6-5	NA	TRBJ2-1	CASSYSGVRSNEQFF
TRBV19	NA	TRBJ1-1	CASSIKVGQDAFF
TRBV18	NA	TRBJ1-4	CASSPPGHSNEKLFF
TRBV7-2	TRBD2	TRBJ2-1	CASSLVGPASGTNEQFF
TRBV19	NA	TRBJ1-4	CASSTPQSGDEKLFF
TRBV6-1	NA	TRBJ2-2	CASKVIHANTGELFF
TRBV5-4	TRBD2	TRBJ2-3	CASSTGTSGGLGTQYF
TRBV5-5	NA	TRBJ2-2	CASSATGYGELFF
TRBV2	TRBD1	TRBJ1-5	CARGDSLNFNQPQHF
TRBV7-2	NA	TRBJ2-5	CASSSGTSQETQYF
TRBV6-6	NA	TRBJ2-7	CASCPRDGSYEQYF
TRBV6-5	NA	TRBJ1-1	CASSHGLSNTEAFF
TRBV7-9	TRBD1	TRBJ2-3	CASSLDSGTGKKGDTQYF
TRBV19	NA	TRBJ2-2	CASTKSGVDTGELFF
TRBV2	NA	TRBJ2-1	CARKGVPSYNEQFF
TRBV5-1	NA	TRBJ2-5	CASSASQETQYF
TRBV7-2	TRBD2	TRBJ2-1	CASSPRLAVYNEQFF
TRBV29-1	NA	TRBJ2-1	CSVVLRSDNEQFF
TRBV6-5	TRBD1	TRBJ1-2	CASSYARKAGGYGYTF
TRBV5-6	TRBD2	TRBJ2-3	CASSLWAGAQYF
TRBV27	NA	TRBJ1-1	CASSPPRWMNTEAFF
TRBV10-2	NA	TRBJ1-2	CASSDRESYGYTF
TRBV18	NA	TRBJ2-1	CASSPGGALQGEQFF
TRBV5-1	TRBD1	TRBJ1-5	CASPGQGRYSNQPQHF
TRBV6-5	NA	TRBJ2-5	CASRDRGWETQYF
TRBV5-1	NA	TRBJ2-7	CASSKGESYEQYF
TRBV11-2	NA	TRBJ1-4	CASSRVGATNEKLFF
TRBV7-3	NA	TRBJ2-3	CASSSQGLGTDTQYF
TRBV6-6	NA	TRBJ1-2	CASSYRDTNYGYTF
TRBV9	TRBD1	TRBJ1-2	CASKTGVDYGYTF
TRBV10-2	TRBD2	TRBJ2-5	CASSGYGSGGASETQYF
TRBV7-9	NA	TRBJ2-5	CASSFTETQYF
TRBV6-6	NA	TRBJ1-1	CASSYRDPEAFF
TRBV5-1	NA	TRBJ2-4	CASSLTVAKNIQYF
TRBV15	NA	TRBJ1-5	CATSREGRTQHF
TRBV5-4	TRBD2	TRBJ2-3	CASSLGESGSTPLGTQYF
TRBV5-1	NA	TRBJ1-1	CASSLLGGNTEAFF
TRBV11-2	NA	TRBJ2-1	CASSLEARGQKFF
TRBV6-1	NA	TRBJ2-7	CASSEVRGGEQYF
TRBV27	NA	TRBJ2-7	CASSLRRGQGYEQYF
TRBV9	TRBD2	TRBJ2-2	CASSVDPSGSEGGELFF
TRBV19	NA	TRBJ1-1	CASTTKQDPMTSTEAFF
TRBV5-1	NA	TRBJ2-6	CASSLDNRGANVLTF
TRBV5-1	NA	TRBJ1-2	CASSFSRQPNYGYTF
TRBV30	TRBD2	TRBJ2-3	CAWSVMGGTSTDTQYF
TRBV20-1	NA	TRBJ2-7	CSARGTYEQYF
TRBV7-2	TRBD1	TRBJ1-2	CASSPPGQGNYGYTF
TRBV27	NA	TRBJ2-3	CASRSRTDTQYF
TRBV7-2	NA	TRBJ2-2	CASSLALIPPAGELFF
TRBV5-1	TRBD1	TRBJ2-2	CASSSQGARNTGELFF
TRBV5-1	TRBD2	TRBJ2-2	CASSLTLAGAGELFF
TRBV5-4	TRBD2	TRBJ2-5	CASSLQRGGRETQYF